The present entry profiles one T cell receptor beta chain with its context. Its antigen has not been determined. Base qualities are not provided; no much larger clone lies one nucleotide away. These data come from a study of a mutant IDH1 vaccine in newly diagnosed glioma (dated by TCRdb to the early 2020s). Study-wide context: Eight vaccinations were administered to patients in weeks 1, 3, 5, 7, 11, 15, 19 and 23, corresponding to visits V03 through V10. In the chemotherapy-containing groups, vaccination started alongside temozolomide cycles, whereas in patients who had radiotherapy alone it started 4-6 weeks after radiotherapy. The 30 to 40 treated patients were approximately 60% male and roughly 40% female, with a mean age of about 38 years. Before enrollment, patients had received standard therapy of radiotherapy alone, temozolomide alone, or radiochemotherapy with temozolomide; most received the combination. Peripheral blood was drawn at six visits: V03 (baseline), V05, V07, V10, V12 and V13. For exploratory analyses, longitudinal TCRB deep sequencing was carried out in 25 treated patients wherever samples were available.

The CDR3, cysteine through phenylalanine, is 17 amino acids long. The only DNA kept is the CDR3, 51 bases in frame from the first base. V loses 0 bases at its end and J loses 5 bases; junction bases beyond the gene matches: 10. CDR1 and CDR2 (SNHLY, FYNNEI) derive from the germline V gene. What the authors observed across the whole study: Availability determined which PBMC samples were chosen for TCRB deep sequencing. Pseudoprogression appeared unrelated to alterations in the top peripheral T cell clonotypes detected by TCRB sequencing. Vaccine-induced immune responses across multiple MHC alleles were detected in about 93% of patients. The authors noted that analyses of patient blood samples could not be reproduced because of sample limitations.

Libraries were built with the immunoSEQ multiplex PCR assay. Following the manufacturer's protocol, the hsTCRB Kit was used to amplify rearranged TCR beta chain sequences. An Illumina MiSeq was used to sequence the TCRB libraries. The original methods were these. The proprietary platform of the kit vendor was used for demultiplexing, trimming and gene mapping. This immuneACCESS table, as held by TCRdb, lists in-frame sequences with V and J called but not all clones. Of the missing ones, under half trace to an unresolved V gene in checked studies; the others have no known cause. V and J calls and clone size are given by that table; D and trimming were obtained from the DNA. The sample includes approximately 28,000 clones, with over 80% observed a single time. Jointly, the top ten make up 8.2% of the sample. The meaning of the sample's time point label: week 23, last vaccination. A 20-mer mutant IDH1 peptide at 300 micrograms in Montanide made up each vaccine dose, which was injected subcutaneously together with topical imiquimod. All donors had newly diagnosed IDH1-mutant astrocytomas of WHO grade 3 or 4 that showed loss of nuclear ATRX. The samples were drawn from NOA16, a multicentre, single-arm, open-label phase I trial in Germany that tested a mutant IDH1 peptide vaccine in humans for the first time. Genomic DNA for TCRB sequencing was extracted from EDTA blood using the DNeasy Blood and Tissue Kit.

The sample was PBMCs, taken from a glioma patient whose treatment included an IDH1 peptide vaccine. This sequence uses TRBV2 and TRBJ2-7; TRBD1 matches 10 bases in the middle. The sequence was collected from a woman between 18 and 30 years old with glioma. The CDR3 region: CASSEAGATGGYDEQYF. Here is the DNA: TGTGCCAGCAGTGAAGCAGGAGCGACAGGGGGCTATGACGAGCAGTACTTC.